One and the same sample provided the 24 T cell receptor beta chains below, sequenced in a study of blood T cells in healthy people across ages. PCR was performed a second time for about 7 to 11 cycles using a sample-barcoded 5' primer and a J-beta primer mix. From the 5' RACE reads, TCRdb called clonotypes with MiXCR, one entry per CDR3 protein. Here the sample spans about 1,400,000 distinct CDR3 sequences, about 43% being singletons. Sequencing was done on a sample of blood. Receptors were obtained from a woman between 18 and 30 years old in good health.

The V gene is TRBV6-2 or TRBV6-3, the J gene TRBJ2-6; 11 positions agree with TRBD2. V lost 1 base to trimming and J lost 2 bases; unmatched junction nucleotides: 7. The CDR3 is made up of 19 amino acids. Per the germline V gene, CDR1 is MNHEY and CDR2 is SVGEGT. The CDR3 DNA reads TGTGCCAGCAGTTACTATGGGACTAGCGGTGAACCTGGGGCCAACGTCCTGACTTTC. This codes for CASSYYGTSGEPGANVLTF.

J is TRBJ2-7 and V is TRBV20-1, with TRBD2 matching 7 bases. The CDR3 runs to 15 residues. Trimming took 1 base from V and 2 from J; bases not matched to a gene: 8. Germline CDR1 is DFQATT and CDR2 is SNEGSKA (reference sequence). This chain's CDR3 is CSARGSSGMTYEQYF. The CDR3 DNA reads as TGCAGTGCTAGAGGGTCTAGCGGAATGACCTACGAGCAGTACTTC.

The V call is TRBV28, the J call TRBJ2-5, with TRBD1 as a possible D gene (6 bases). V was trimmed by 2 bases and J by 10 bases, leaving 11 bases between them. The CDR3 length is 12 residues. The germline gives CDR1 MDHEN, CDR2 SYDVKM. As DNA, the CDR3 is TGTGCCAGCAGTTTAGCGAGGGACATCCAGTACTTC. Its protein is CASSLARDIQYF.

This chain uses TRBV2 with TRBJ1-2; 8 nucleotides match TRBD1. Trimming cost V 2 bases and J 5 bases; bases outside gene matches: 7. Germline V gives CDR1 SNHLY, CDR2 FYNNEI. The CDR3 consists of 15 residues. CDR3 DNA: TGTGCCAGCAGTGAATCCCCCGGGACAGGATATGGCTACACCTTC. Amino acid sequence: CASSESPGTGYGYTF.

The rearrangement links TRBV9 to TRBJ2-5; tentatively, D is TRBD2 (5 bases). Between the trimmed V and J ends, which lost 0 bases and 11 bases, there was a span of 20 bases. This CDR3 has 15 amino acids. In germline, CDR1 is SGDLS, CDR2 YYNGEE. The CDR3 loop is CASSVGPLHRDEQYF. The CDR3 DNA is TGTGCCAGCAGCGTAGGTCCCCTTCATCGGGATGAGCAGTACTTC.

This clonotype has only a few counts. In DNA, the CDR3 is TGCAGTGCTATACAGGGATATCTGTACACTGAAGCTTTCTTT. As protein: CSAIQGYLYTEAFF. V gene TRBV20-1 combines with J gene TRBJ1-1; the D gene is possibly TRBD1 (6 bases). CDR3 size: 14 residues. V was clipped by 4 bases and J by 3 bases, with 15 bases between them. The germline V gene has CDR1 DFQATT and CDR2 SNEGSKA (reference sequence).

The gene calls are TRBV12-3 or TRBV12-4 and TRBJ1-5; no definite D call. This CDR3 contains 14 residues. With 6 bases removed from V and 6 bases from J, the gap between germline ends came to 15 bases. CDR3 DNA: TGTGCCAGCAGGACCGGACCGGCCGGTCAGCCCCAGCATTTT. Its translation: CASRTGPAGQPQHF.

The CDR3 loop reads CASAPGGTDTQYF. The CDR3 DNA reads as TGCGCCAGCGCCCCCGGGGGCACAGATACGCAGTATTTT. V and J are TRBV4-1 and TRBJ2-3, with D tentatively TRBD2 (5 bases). V lost 8 bases, J lost 1 base, and 10 bases lay in between. The germline V gene has CDR1 MGHRA and CDR2 YSYEKL. The CDR3 length is 13 residues.

This clonotype turned up a few times. The chain employs TRBV20-1 and TRBJ2-7; TRBD1 agrees at 9 bases. The CDR3 has 15 amino acids. Trimming removed 5 bases from V and 3 bases from J; junction bases left unmatched: 11. CDR1 is DFQATT and CDR2 is SNEGSKA in the germline V gene (reference sequence). The CDR3 region is CSAPTGGTMGYEQYF. The CDR3 DNA reads as TGCAGTGCTCCGACAGGGGGTACAATGGGCTACGAGCAGTACTTC.

The chain joins TRBV27 to TRBJ2-2; the D call may be TRBD1 or TRBD2 (5 bases each). Germline CDR1 and CDR2: MNHEY and SMNVEV (reference sequence). The V and J ends lost 3 bases and 4 bases respectively, with 12 bases between them. CDR3 length equals 15 residues. The CDR3 loop reads CASSLRGASTGELFF. The CDR3, as DNA: TGTGCCAGCAGTTTGAGGGGCGCGAGCACCGGGGAGCTGTTTTTT.

This chain joins TRBV6-6 and TRBJ2-1; a possible D gene is TRBD2 (5 bases). CDR1 and CDR2 (germline): MNHNY, SVGAGI (reference sequence). V was trimmed by 2 bases and J by 9 bases, leaving 11 bases between them. This CDR3 spans 13 amino acids. The CDR3 here is CASSYPAGGEQFF. CDR3 bases: TGTGCCAGCAGTTACCCCGCGGGCGGTGAGCAGTTCTTC.

This clonotype was seen a handful of times. V is TRBV21-1 and J is TRBJ2-1; the table gives TRBD2 as D, unverified against the DNA. TRBV21-1 is a pseudogene segment. The length of the CDR3 is 16 residues. CDR3 protein: CASSKAGTYSYNEQFF. CDR3 sequence (DNA): TGTGCCAGCAGCAAAGCAGGGACCTACTCCTACAATGAGCAGTTCTTC.

The table lists this clonotype with a count of one. V and J are TRBV11-1 and TRBJ2-3; D may be TRBD1 or TRBD2 (5 bases each). Per the germline V gene, CDR1 is SGHAT and CDR2 is FQDESV (reference sequence). This CDR3 contains 12 residues. The V end was cut by 5 bases, the J end by 11 bases, with 14 bases between. The CDR3 reads CASSPGPPVQYF. CDR3 DNA sequence: TGTGCCAGCAGCCCGGGGCCACCTGTGCAGTATTTT.

Remarks on this clonotype: One junction end disagrees with the germline gene, perhaps due to a read error. This sequence joins TRBV27 and TRBJ2-7; D tentatively fits TRBD1 or TRBD2 (5 bases each). The CDR3 consists of 16 residues. Per the germline V gene, CDR1 is MNHEY and CDR2 is SMNVEV (reference sequence). CDR3 DNA sequence: TGTGCCAGCAGTCTATCGCAGGGAGTTCACTCCTATGAGCAGTACTTC. Protein: CASSLSQGVHSYEQYF.

This clonotype showed up just once. V gene TRBV7-2 combines with J gene TRBJ2-3; TRBD2 matches 9 bases. Trimming at V came to 4 bases and at J to 2 bases, leaving 4 bases not matched to a gene. Germline values: CDR1 SGHTA, CDR2 FQGNSA. This CDR3 comprises 15 residues. As DNA, the CDR3 is TGTGCCAGCAGCTCCGGCGGGAGGGACACAGATACGCAGTATTTT. Translating gives CASSSGGRDTDTQYF.

This clonotype was seen a handful of times. V is TRBV7-9 and J is TRBJ1-4; no reliable D call. The CDR3 totals 17 residues. V was trimmed by 8 bases and J by 5 bases, leaving 24 bases between them. CDR1 is SEHNR, CDR2 FQNEAQ, per germline (reference sequence). CDR3 sequence reads: CASRPRPKDGLNEKLFF. The CDR3 DNA reads as TGTGCCAGCCGACCGCGACCCAAGGACGGACTAAATGAAAAACTGTTTTTT.

The V call is TRBV12-3 or TRBV12-4, the J call TRBJ2-1; D gene unclear. The ends were cut back, 6 bases at V and 6 bases at J, with 15 bases in the middle. The CDR3 length is 14 residues. In DNA form, the CDR3 reads TGTGCCAGCAGCCCAAGTGGGTCAACCAATGAGCAGTTCTTC. Protein: CASSPSGSTNEQFF.

CDR3 in amino acids: CASRTDRGAGYF. The CDR3 DNA follows: TGTGCCAGCAGAACGGACAGGGGGGCCGGGTACTTC. The J gene is TRBJ2-5, the V gene TRBV6-1, with 10 bases aligning to TRBD1. V lost 6 bases, J lost 13 bases, and 8 bases stayed unmatched. The CDR3 contains 12 residues. Germline lookup yields CDR1 MNHNS and CDR2 SASEGT.

V gene TRBV6-1 combines with J gene TRBJ1-5; D unclear. Between the trimmed V and J ends, which lost 8 bases and 7 bases, there was a span of 9 bases. CDR1 and CDR2 from the germline V gene are MNHNS and SASEGT. This CDR3 has 11 amino acids. CDR3 sequence: CASGVGQPQHF. The DNA for the CDR3 is TGTGCCAGCGGCGTAGGGCAGCCCCAGCATTTT.

This clonotype has ten or more counts. The rearrangement uses TRBV4-1 and TRBJ2-7, with 11 bases lining up with TRBD2. J gave up 0 bases and V 4 bases, and 2 bases lay outside the gene matches. The germline CDR1 and CDR2 sequences are MGHRA and YSYEKL. The CDR3 length is 15 residues. As DNA, the CDR3 is TGCGCCAGCAGCCGGACTAGCGGGTTCTCCTACGAGCAGTACTTC. Amino acids: CASSRTSGFSYEQYF.

For this clonotype: Since a much larger clone is just one base distant, this may be a read error. The chain is built from TRBV6-6 and TRBJ2-1; D may be TRBD1 or TRBD2 (5 bases each). This CDR3 has 14 amino acids. The ends were cut back, 4 bases at V and 7 bases at J, with 14 bases in the middle. Germline lookup yields CDR1 MNHNY and CDR2 SVGAGI (reference sequence). Written as DNA, the CDR3 is TGTGCCAGCAGTTTAGTCGGGGCCGCGAATGAGCAGTTCTTC. This encodes CASSLVGAANEQFF.

V usage is TRBV5-1 and J usage is TRBJ1-1; possibly TRBD1 for D (5 bases). Germline V gene data show CDR1 as SGHRS and CDR2 as YFSETQ. The length of the CDR3 is 13 residues. The V and J ends lost 0 bases and 11 bases respectively, with 14 bases between them. The CDR3 DNA is TGCGCCAGCAGCTTGGGCGGGGGACGTGGGGCTTTCTTT. Protein sequence: CASSLGGGRGAFF.

This clonotype was picked up a small number of times. CDR3 DNA: TGTGCCAGCAGTGGGTGGGATACCCTAGCGGGAGGGCCAGAGACCCAGTACTTC. It is translated as CASSGWDTLAGGPETQYF. The V call is TRBV25-1, the J call TRBJ2-5; 12 bases match TRBD2. The CDR3 length is 18 residues. The V segment lost 4 bases and the J segment 4 bases; nucleotides outside the gene matches: 13. CDR1 is MGHDK, CDR2 SYGVNS, per germline.

V is TRBV7-9 and J is TRBJ1-2; D might be TRBD1 (5 bases). This CDR3 region has 15 residues. From germline, CDR1 is SEHNR and CDR2 FQNEAQ (reference sequence). Trimming took off 3 bases at V and 4 bases at J, with 15 bases between the two ends. The CDR3 loop reads CASSFSQGDGYGYTF. The CDR3 nucleotides read TGTGCCAGCAGCTTCTCCCAGGGTGACGGCTATGGCTACACCTTC.